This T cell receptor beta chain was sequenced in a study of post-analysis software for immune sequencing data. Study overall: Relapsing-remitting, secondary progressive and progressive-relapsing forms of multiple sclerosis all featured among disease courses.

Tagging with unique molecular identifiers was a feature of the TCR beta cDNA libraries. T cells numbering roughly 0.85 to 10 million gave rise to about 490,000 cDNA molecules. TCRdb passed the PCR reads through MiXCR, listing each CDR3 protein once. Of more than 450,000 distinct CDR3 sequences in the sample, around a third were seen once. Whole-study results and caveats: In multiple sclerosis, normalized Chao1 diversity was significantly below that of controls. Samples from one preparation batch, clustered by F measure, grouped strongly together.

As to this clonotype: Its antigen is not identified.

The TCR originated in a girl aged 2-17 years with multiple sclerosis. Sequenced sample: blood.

CDR3 sequence (DNA): TGCAGCGTTGAAGTTTACGGGGGTAGCTCCTACAATGAGCAGTTCTTC. Translating it yields CSVEVYGGSSYNEQFF. V gene TRBV29-1 combines with J gene TRBJ2-1; TRBD2 might be the D (6 bases). The CDR3 runs to 16 residues. Germline V lookup: CDR1 SQVTM, CDR2 ANQGSEA. Trimming shortened V by 1 base and J by 0 bases, and 13 bases separated the two germline ends.